These 14 T cell receptor beta chains share one sample of origin, sequenced in a study of neoadjuvant anti-PD-1 for oral cavity cancer. Noted time point: after neoadjuvant nivolumab, at surgical resection. The protocol was immunoSEQ multiplex PCR, while the TCRdb copy is restricted to in-frame clones and leaves out a portion. Of 12,000 or so clones listed, 70% to 75% were seen once; the top ten hold 2% to 3%. The sequenced sample was PBMCs, obtained after nivolumab (anti-PD-1) treatment. The receptor source for this set is a person between 40 and 85 years old with oral cavity squamous cell carcinoma.

The V gene is TRBV10-3, the J gene TRBJ2-5; D possibly uses TRBD1 or TRBD2 (5 bases each). In germline, CDR1 is ENHRY, CDR2 SYGVKD. Trimming pared 4 bases from V and 1 base from J, leaving 10 bases between. The CDR3 contains 14 residues. CDR3 nucleotides: TGTGCCATCAGTGGGGGGTTGGTCCAAGAGACCCAGTACTTC. Protein product: CAISGGLVQETQYF.

This clone was detected once. Written as DNA, the CDR3 is TGTGCCAGCACGACGGCAGGGCAGGGGGAAGAAAAACTGTTTTTT. It specifies CASTTAGQGEEKLFF. V and J are TRBV28 and TRBJ1-4; 7 bases align to TRBD1. Per germline, CDR1 MDHEN and CDR2 SYDVKM. This CDR3 contains 15 residues. The trim removed 7 bases at V and 8 bases at J, leaving 13 bases unmatched.

The gene calls are TRBV16 and TRBJ1-1; D may be TRBD1 (5 bases). This CDR3 has 12 amino acids. Germline loops: CDR1 KGHSY, CDR2 FQNENV. V was trimmed by 4 bases and J by 7 bases, leaving 10 bases between them. In nucleotides, the CDR3 is TGTGCCAGCAGCCGTGGGGACGGTGAAGCTTTCTTT. This codes for CASSRGDGEAFF.

The chain employs TRBV7-9 and TRBJ1-2; no definite D call. Trimming removed 5 bases from V and 9 bases from J, with 16 bases in between. The CDR3 consists of 13 residues. The germline V gene has CDR1 SEHNR and CDR2 FQNEAQ (reference sequence). The CDR3 sequence: CASSQYEIDSYTF. The CDR3 nucleotides are TGTGCCAGCAGCCAATACGAGATAGACAGCTACACCTTC.

The table lists this clone with a few counts. This chain uses TRBV9 with TRBJ1-2; D unclear. The CDR3 contains 13 residues. Per the germline V gene, CDR1 is SGDLS and CDR2 is YYNGEE. The V end was cut by 0 bases, the J end by 7 bases, with 10 bases between. CDR3 DNA sequence: TGTGCCAGCAGCGTAGGGGCTGCCGGTGGCTACACCTTC. Its translation: CASSVGAAGGYTF.

The gene calls are TRBV29-1 and TRBJ1-1; the D gene is possibly TRBD1 (5 bases). CDR3 length: 11 amino acids. Looked up from germline, CDR1 is SQVTM and CDR2 is ANQGSEA. The V end lost 7 bases, the J end lost 4 bases, and 10 bases lay between the germline ends. This chain's CDR3 is CSAGGFTEAFF. The CDR3 DNA is TGCAGCGCTGGGGGTTTCACTGAAGCTTTCTTT. Full variable domain (missing parts from reference TRBV29-1 and TRBJ1-1): SAVISQKPSRDICQRGTSLTIQCQVDSQVTMMFWYRQQPGQSLTLIATANQGSEATYESGFVIDKFPISRPNLTFSTLTVSNMSPEDSSIYLCSAGGFTEAFFGQGTRLTVV.

This clone has more than one count but fewer than ten. The chain uses TRBV4-1 and TRBJ2-2; D is uncertain. Germline CDR1 reads MGHRA; CDR2 reads YSYEKL. The CDR3 runs to 17 residues. V was shortened by 2 bases and J by 6 bases, with 19 bases between the two germline ends. CDR3 DNA sequence: TGCGCCAGCAGCCAAATCCGAGTTGTGCACGGCTCCGGGGAGCTGTTTTTT. The encoded protein is CASSQIRVVHGSGELFF.

V usage is TRBV11-2 and J usage is TRBJ1-2; TRBD1 might be the D (6 bases). The CDR3 has 14 residues. Trimming shortened V by 6 bases and J by 2 bases, and 13 bases separated the two germline ends. CDR1 and CDR2 (germline): SGHAT, FQNNGV. CDR3 residues: CASSPIGGNYGYTF. In DNA, the CDR3 is TGTGCCAGCAGTCCGATAGGGGGGAACTATGGCTACACCTTC.

This chain links TRBV30 with TRBJ1-1, with TRBD1 as a possible D gene (6 bases). The germline V gene encodes CDR1 GTSNPN and CDR2 SVGIG (reference sequence). CDR3 length equals 14 residues. The ends were cut back, 2 bases at V and 4 bases at J, with 14 bases in the middle. The CDR3 DNA reads as TGTGCCTGGAGTCGGGGGGGGCCGAGCACTGAAGCTTTCTTT. This codes for CAWSRGGPSTEAFF.

The chain carries TRBV4-1 and TRBJ2-1, with D tentatively TRBD1 or TRBD2 (6 bases each). Trimming took 2 bases from V and 2 from J, leaving 16 bases between them. The CDR3 is made up of 17 amino acids. The germline gives CDR1 MGHRA, CDR2 YSYEKL. CDR3 coding DNA: TGCGCCAGCAGCCAACTTATAGGGGGGACCACCTACAATGAGCAGTTCTTC. It translates to CASSQLIGGTTYNEQFF.

V gene TRBV7-9 combines with J gene TRBJ2-7, with D unresolved. There are 15 residues in the CDR3. With 2 bases removed from V and 0 bases from J, the gap between germline ends came to 11 bases. CDR1 and CDR2 (germline): SEHNR, FQNEAQ (reference sequence). This CDR3 reads CASSLLGATSYEQYF. For the CDR3, the DNA is TGTGCCAGCAGCTTACTAGGAGCGACCTCCTACGAGCAGTACTTC.

This chain uses TRBV6-1 with TRBJ1-1; 9 bases align to TRBD1. CDR1 MNHNS and CDR2 SASEGT come from the germline V gene. Unmatched junction bases numbered 3, after V lost 6 bases and J lost 4 bases. The length of the CDR3 is 13 residues. The CDR3 region has the DNA TGTGCCAGCAGGGGACAGGGTCTCACTGAAGCTTTCTTT. Translating gives CASRGQGLTEAFF.

This chain joins TRBV9 and TRBJ2-2; no reliable D call. There are 11 residues in the CDR3. Germline loops: CDR1 SGDLS, CDR2 YYNGEE. V lost 4 bases and J 6 bases, leaving 4 bases between the germline ends. The CDR3 sequence: CASSRSGELFF. As DNA, the CDR3 is TGTGCCAGCAGCCGATCCGGGGAGCTGTTTTTT.

The gene calls are TRBV29-1 and TRBJ1-2; TRBD1 matches 8 bases. V lost 4 bases to trimming and J lost 4 bases; unmatched junction nucleotides: 5. The CDR3 consists of 13 residues. CDR1 is SQVTM and CDR2 is ANQGSEA in the germline V gene. The CDR3 loop reads CSVVRTGSYGYTF. In DNA form, the CDR3 reads TGCAGCGTTGTCCGGACAGGGTCCTATGGCTACACCTTC. Looking up the rest from reference TRBV29-1 and TRBJ1-2 gives the full variable domain: SAVISQKPSRDICQRGTSLTIQCQVDSQVTMMFWYRQQPGQSLTLIATANQGSEATYESGFVIDKFPISRPNLTFSTLTVSNMSPEDSSIYLCSVVRTGSYGYTFGSGTRLTVV.